Shown below are 14 T cell receptor beta chains from a single sample sequenced in a study of T cells in Graves' hyperthyroidism and ophthalmopathy. The CDR3 regions of TCR beta were amplified from RNA transcripts. Researchers ran a first-round RT-PCR on the TCR CDR3 using the HTBI primer set. TCRdb reanalysed the multiplex PCR reads using MiXCR and keeps one entry per CDR3 protein. The sample includes 250,000 to 300,000 distinct CDR3 sequences, approximately 18% of them seen just once. The specimen sequenced was blood. The receptor set was obtained from a man in his fifties with Graves' ophthalmopathy.

This clonotype has ten or more counts. The chain has TRBV29-1 and TRBJ2-5, with D possibly matching TRBD1 (5 bases). This CDR3 region has 13 residues. Trimming pared 7 bases from V and 5 bases from J, leaving 17 bases between. The germline CDR1 and CDR2 sequences are SQVTM and ANQGSEA. The CDR3 loop reads CSGSGRADETQYF. The CDR3 nucleotides are TGCAGCGGATCCGGCAGGGCCGATGAGACCCAGTACTTC.

The CDR3 spells CASSSPGQSLGDTEAFF. As DNA, the CDR3 is TGTGCCAGCAGTTCCCCGGGACAGTCCCTGGGGGACACTGAAGCTTTCTTT. The V and J genes are TRBV28 and TRBJ1-1; TRBD1 matches 7 bases. The CDR3 contains 17 residues. CDR1 and CDR2 from the germline V gene are MDHEN and SYDVKM. Trimming took 4 bases from V and 3 from J; bases not matched to a gene: 14.

For this clonotype: This could be a read error, since a much larger clone is one nucleotide away. The rearrangement uses TRBV5-1 and TRBJ1-1; D gene unclear. Germline V CDR1 and CDR2: SGHRS, YFSETQ. This CDR3 is 15 amino acids long. Between the trimmed V and J ends, which lost 0 bases and 4 bases, there was a span of 13 bases. CDR3 loop: CASSLDGTPITEAFF. CDR3 nucleotide sequence: TGCGCCAGCAGCTTGGATGGCACGCCAATCACTGAAGCTTTCTTT.

There are a few counts of this clonotype. V usage is TRBV20-1 and J usage is TRBJ2-1, with a weak D call TRBD2 (6 bases). V lost 3 bases and J lost 5, with 17 bases in between. CDR3 length: 15 amino acids. Per germline, CDR1 DFQATT and CDR2 SNEGSKA (reference sequence). CDR3 coding DNA: TGCAGTGCTAGTCTGCCGGGACTGGGAGACAATGAGCAGTTCTTC. Translation gives CSASLPGLGDNEQFF.

At least ten counts were recorded for this clonotype. The chain carries TRBV4-1 and TRBJ2-5; D remains ambiguous. The germline V gene has CDR1 MGHRA and CDR2 YSYEKL. The ends were cut back, 1 base at V and 4 bases at J, with 13 bases in the middle. CDR3 length: 15 amino acids. Here the CDR3 reads CASSQGLIYRETQYF. CDR3 sequence (DNA): TGCGCCAGCAGCCAAGGGCTAATCTACCGAGAGACCCAGTACTTC.

This clonotype was seen ten or more times. The chain recombines TRBV20-1 with TRBJ2-5, with 7 bases identical to TRBD2. This CDR3 is 16 amino acids long. Germline loops: CDR1 DFQATT, CDR2 SNEGSKA (reference sequence). V trimming: 5 bases; J trimming: 3 bases; junction bases outside the gene matches: 15. CDR3 DNA sequence: TGCAGTGCTGGGGCCGAAGGAAGCGGGATTAAAGAGACCCAGTACTTC. It yields the protein CSAGAEGSGIKETQYF.

This clonotype has more than one count but fewer than ten. The V and J genes are TRBV13 and TRBJ2-7; 8 bases align to TRBD1. Trimming removed 5 bases from V and 2 bases from J; junction bases left unmatched: 8. The CDR3 spans 15 residues. Germline V gene lookup returns CDR1 PRHDT and CDR2 FYEKMQ (reference sequence). CDR3 coding DNA: TGTGCCAGCAGCCGAACAGGGGGTCCCCCCTACGAGCAGTACTTC. This gives the protein CASSRTGGPPYEQYF.

This clonotype was counted between two and nine times. The chain employs TRBV20-1 and TRBJ1-2; D gene ambiguous. Trimming took 0 bases from V and 3 from J, leaving 8 bases between them. CDR1 and CDR2 from the germline V gene are DFQATT and SNEGSKA (reference sequence). This CDR3 has 13 residues. CDR3: CSAREEVDYGYTF. CDR3 DNA: TGCAGTGCTAGAGAGGAAGTTGACTATGGCTACACCTTC.

With respect to this clonotype: A read error may be the cause here, since a much bigger clone is one base away. V gene TRBV11-2 combines with J gene TRBJ2-1, with 11 bases identical to TRBD2. The CDR3 is made up of 19 amino acids. V dropped 5 bases and J dropped 4; count of bases not matched to a gene: 16. Germline lookup yields CDR1 SGHAT and CDR2 FQNNGV. The CDR3 bases are TGTGCCAGCAGCCCACGGCCCCTCTTAGCGGGAGGGGGATACAATGAGCAGTTCTTC. Translated: CASSPRPLLAGGGYNEQFF.

This chain joins TRBV28 and TRBJ1-1; a weak D match, TRBD1 (5 bases). CDR3 length equals 15 residues. The ends were cut back, 10 bases at V and 2 bases at J, with 20 bases in the middle. CDR1 and CDR2 from the germline V gene are MDHEN and SYDVKM. The CDR3 protein is CATKKIGHYNTEAFF. The CDR3, as DNA: TGTGCCACCAAGAAGATAGGACACTATAACACTGAAGCTTTCTTT.

This clonotype was seen only a few times. The chain couples TRBV28 to TRBJ1-2; D call uncertain. There are 13 residues in the CDR3. Deletions cut 2 bases from V and 5 bases from J, with 9 bases between. The germline gives CDR1 MDHEN, CDR2 SYDVKM. This CDR3 reads CASSLTGWYGYTF. The CDR3 nucleotides are TGTGCCAGCAGTTTAACGGGCTGGTATGGCTACACCTTC.

This clonotype was seen ten or more times. The rearrangement links TRBV11-2 to TRBJ1-6, with D maybe TRBD1 (6 bases). The V gene lost 1 base and the J gene lost 6 bases, with 13 bases spanning the gap. Germline assignment: CDR1 SGHAT and CDR2 FQNNGV. The CDR3 is 16 residues long. The CDR3 sequence: CASSLAGTPVNSPLHF. The CDR3 DNA reads TGTGCCAGCAGCTTAGCCGGGACACCAGTTAATTCACCCCTCCACTTT.

The chain links TRBV2 to TRBJ2-7; possibly TRBD2 for D (7 bases). Germline V lookup: CDR1 SNHLY, CDR2 FYNNEI. The CDR3 totals 13 residues. Trimming took 5 bases from V and 5 from J, leaving 13 bases between them. This chain's CDR3 is CASSTNGGHEQYF. The CDR3 DNA reads TGTGCCAGCAGTACAAACGGGGGGCACGAGCAGTACTTC.

The table lists this clonotype with many counts. The chain links TRBV5-1 to TRBJ2-3; 12 bases map to TRBD1. Germline V gene sequence: CDR1 SGHRS, CDR2 YFSETQ. This CDR3 is 15 amino acids long. The trim removed 4 bases at V and 8 bases at J, leaving 8 bases unmatched. DNA for the CDR3: TGCGCCAGCAGCCCGGGACAGGGGGCCACACGTACGCAGTATTTT. Its protein product is CASSPGQGATRTQYF.